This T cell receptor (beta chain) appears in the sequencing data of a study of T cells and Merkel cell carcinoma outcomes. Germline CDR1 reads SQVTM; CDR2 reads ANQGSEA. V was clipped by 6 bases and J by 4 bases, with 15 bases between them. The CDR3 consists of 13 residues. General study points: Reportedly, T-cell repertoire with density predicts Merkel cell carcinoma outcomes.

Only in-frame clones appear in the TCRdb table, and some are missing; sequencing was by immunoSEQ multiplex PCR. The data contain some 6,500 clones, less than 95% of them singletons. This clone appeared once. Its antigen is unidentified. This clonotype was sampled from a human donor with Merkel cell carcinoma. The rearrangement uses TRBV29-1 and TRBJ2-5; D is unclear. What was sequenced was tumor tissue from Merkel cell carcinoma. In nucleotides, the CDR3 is TGCAGCGTCGAACCAAACCGAAGAGAGACCCAGTACTTC. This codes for CSVEPNRRETQYF.